The clone carrying this TCR beta chain counts as medium-sized (0.01 to 0.1%). The sample originates from a study of early T cells in non-severe SARS-CoV-2 infection. The overall study: Sequencing input comprised bulk RNA from unsorted whole blood; chain pairing was not available.

The germline V gene encodes CDR1 KGHDR and CDR2 SFDVKD. J lost 5 bases, V lost 3 bases, and 11 bases had no gene match. There are 17 residues in the CDR3. As part of library construction, unique molecular identifiers were attached to individual cDNA molecules. TCRdb called the 5' RACE reads again in MiXCR, with one record for every CDR3 protein. The sample has about 28,000 distinct CDR3 sequences, roughly 5% seen once. This chain uses TRBV24-1 with TRBJ2-2; 7 nucleotides line up with TRBD1. The sequenced sample was whole blood. The sequence derives from an adult who was a healthcare worker with PCR-confirmed SARS-CoV-2 infection or an uninfected control (not recorded which). CDR3 nucleotide sequence: TGTGCCACCAGTGATCGCGCAGCTAGACAGGGAACCGGGGAGCTGTTTTTT. Encoded protein: CATSDRAARQGTGELFF.